This T cell receptor beta chain was captured in a study of cytomegalovirus exposure and HLA in healthy donors. In the PCR, 60 Vbeta and 13 Jbeta primers were used. Method: immunoSEQ multiplex PCR; TCRdb's copy keeps in-frame clones and lacks some. The listing records fewer than 85,000 clones. Germline V gene lookup returns CDR1 MGHDK and CDR2 SYGVNS. The CDR3 length is 17 residues. The chain employs TRBV25-1 and TRBJ2-5; 11 bases line up with TRBD2. The better agreement between TRBJ2-7 and the DNA end casts doubt on the J call. The receptor was isolated from a woman aged 40 to 55 in good health and CMV-seropositive. The sequencing sample was made of PBMCs. CDR3 sequence (DNA): TGTGCCAGCAGTGATCGCCTAGCGGGAGGTCGGCCCTACGAGCAGTACTTC. It codes for CASSDRLAGGRPYEQYF.